Reported below is one TCR beta chain. Its target is unknown. CDR1 SGHDN and CDR2 FVKESK come from the germline V gene. The V segment lost 4 bases and the J segment 5 bases; nucleotides outside the gene matches: 8. The CDR3 sequence is 14 residues long. This entry is derived from a study of T cell responses to AZD1222 COVID-19 vaccine. Overall study results and limits: Close to half of all spike-specific TCRs reportedly target regions of the variants that are unmutated. Donors in the cohort were predominantly white British and more often female, and clonal diversity was possibly underestimated. The number of AZD1222 recipients seropositive at baseline was only five to seven. With dominance at 160-218 and 743-854, vaccine-associated CD4 TCRs spanned spike.

Measured with immunoSEQ multiplex PCR; TCRdb has only the in-frame clones, and not every one. The repertoire includes 100,000 to 150,000 clones, 91% of them detected once, and around 2.8% sits in the top ten. The clonotype comes from an adult in good health. The chain links TRBV14 to TRBJ2-7; 7 bases match TRBD1. Here the sequenced sample was peripheral blood, taken on day 0 of AZD1222 vaccination. The CDR3 reads CASSPPTGIHEQYF. The CDR3 DNA sequence: TGTGCCAGCAGCCCCCCGACAGGGATTCACGAGCAGTACTTC.